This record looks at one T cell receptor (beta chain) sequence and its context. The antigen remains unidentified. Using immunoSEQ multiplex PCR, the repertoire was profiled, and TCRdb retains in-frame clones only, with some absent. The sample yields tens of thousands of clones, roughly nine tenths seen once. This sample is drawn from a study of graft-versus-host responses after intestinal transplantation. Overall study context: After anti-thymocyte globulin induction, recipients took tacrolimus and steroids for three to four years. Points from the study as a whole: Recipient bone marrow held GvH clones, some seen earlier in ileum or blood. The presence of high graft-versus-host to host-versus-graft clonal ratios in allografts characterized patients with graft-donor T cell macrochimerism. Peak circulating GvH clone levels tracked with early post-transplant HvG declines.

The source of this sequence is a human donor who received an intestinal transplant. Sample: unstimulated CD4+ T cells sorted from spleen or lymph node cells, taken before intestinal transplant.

CDR3 in amino acids: CASRLPGQGGDNEQFF. The CDR3 DNA follows: TGTGCCAGCAGGTTGCCGGGACAGGGGGGGGACAATGAGCAGTTCTTC. This chain connects TRBV6-6 to TRBJ2-1, with 11 bases matching TRBD1. Germline values: CDR1 MNHNY, CDR2 SVGAGI (reference sequence). The CDR3 spans 16 residues. The V gene end was trimmed by 6 bases and the J gene end by 5 bases; junction bases not matched to a gene: 9.